A selection of T cell receptor beta chains follows, all from one sample in a study of blood T cells in healthy people across ages. TCRdb re-derived calls from the 5' RACE reads in MiXCR, one entry per CDR3 protein. This table holds some 1.8 million distinct CDR3 sequences, about 39% found once. Input material: blood. Receptors were obtained from a human donor in good health. The CDR3 runs from the conserved cysteine through the conserved F or W.

j_call v_call cdr3_aa
TRBJ2-5 TRBV5-1 CASSSAPDRGRETQYF
TRBJ1-2 TRBV12-3/TRBV12-4 CASSYRVDYGYTF
TRBJ1-2 TRBV29-1 CSVDRQVDYGYTF
TRBJ2-5 TRBV7-9 CASSPGGAGLTQYF
- TRBV20-1 CSAIQGEETQYF
TRBJ2-5 TRBV4-2 CASSQDRGRGGETQYF
TRBJ2-5 TRBV6-6 CASSPDGETQYF
- TRBV6-1 CASTGTTGFTPDYEQYF
TRBJ2-3 TRBV7-9 CASSSPGQGTSYEQYF
TRBJ2-1 TRBV9 CASSGGGGYNEQFF
TRBJ2-7 TRBV29-1 CGVSGTRPYEQYF
TRBJ2-1 TRBV27 CASRPTGGTYNEQFF
TRBJ2-7 TRBV20-1 CSARIAEGTGEYF
TRBJ2-3 TRBV5-1 CASRGAGGMSTDTQYF
TRBJ2-3 TRBV11-3 CASSPSGLGSDTQYF
TRBJ2-5 TRBV29-1 CSVDLGRGNEQYF
TRBJ2-1 TRBV5-1 CASSLSPGDPKQFF
TRBJ2-1 TRBV25-1 CASSESGGGYNEQFF
TRBJ2-5 TRBV12-3/TRBV12-4 CASSPGVRGQTQYF